The 31 T cell receptor beta chains presented below share a single source sample, sequenced in a study of blood T cell repertoires in COVID-19. The repertoire was sequenced with immunoSEQ multiplex PCR; TCRdb's copy has only in-frame clones and lacks some. The table lists under 300,000 clones, 87% of them singletons. Sequenced input: peripheral blood. These receptors all stem from a man in his 60s who had recovered from COVID-19.

This clone was seen once. The chain employs TRBV5-1 and TRBJ2-3; TRBD1 agrees at 8 bases. This CDR3 is built from 16 residues. Germline V gives CDR1 SGHRS, CDR2 YFSETQ. V dropped 5 bases and J dropped 4; count of bases not matched to a gene: 12. The CDR3: CASSLQGTGRPDTQYF. The CDR3 nucleotides are TGCGCCAGCAGTTTGCAGGGGACAGGCCGCCCAGATACGCAGTATTTT.

This chain joins TRBV2 and TRBJ1-2, with 7 nucleotides matching TRBD1. In germline, CDR1 is SNHLY, CDR2 FYNNEI. V dropped 7 bases and J dropped 2; count of bases not matched to a gene: 7. The CDR3 spans 14 residues. The CDR3 loop is CASIYIQGNYGYTF. Here the CDR3 DNA reads TGTGCCAGCATCTATATACAGGGGAACTATGGCTACACCTTC.

The V gene is TRBV30, the J gene TRBJ1-1; TRBD1 aligns across 10 bases. V was pared by 2 bases and J by 4 bases, with 7 bases of the junction left unmatched. This CDR3 has 15 residues. CDR1 GTSNPN and CDR2 SVGIG come from the germline V gene (reference sequence). CDR3 nucleotides: TGTGCCTGGAGTACGTGGACAGGGGGTTTCACTGAAGCTTTCTTT. Its protein is CAWSTWTGGFTEAFF.

This chain connects TRBV18 to TRBJ2-2, with TRBD1 matching 9 bases. CDR1 and CDR2 from the germline V gene are KGHSH and LQKENI. J was trimmed by 2 bases and V by 7 bases; bases with no gene match: 5. This CDR3 spans 15 amino acids. The chain's CDR3 is CASFPGQGNTGELFF. Written as DNA, the CDR3 is TGTGCCAGCTTCCCGGGACAGGGCAACACCGGGGAGCTGTTTTTT.

The chain uses TRBV4-1 and TRBJ1-1, with TRBD1 matching over 7 bases. The CDR3 covers 16 residues. Germline V gene data show CDR1 as MGHRA and CDR2 as YSYEKL. V was pared by 4 bases and J by 1 base, with 9 bases of the junction left unmatched. The CDR3 here is CASSPYPGQSNTEAFF. The CDR3 DNA reads as TGCGCCAGCAGCCCTTACCCGGGACAGTCGAACACTGAAGCTTTCTTT.

This chain joins TRBV28 and TRBJ2-7, with a tentative D call TRBD2 (5 bases). Germline lookup yields CDR1 MDHEN and CDR2 SYDVKM. The CDR3 consists of 16 residues. Trimming pared 6 bases from V and 4 bases from J, leaving 22 bases between. Here the CDR3 reads CASSRVPRLGVYEQYF. Written as DNA, the CDR3 is TGTGCCAGCAGCCGAGTTCCGAGGCTCGGGGTTTACGAGCAGTACTTC.

This clone was detected once. This rearrangement joins TRBV5-6 to TRBJ2-1; 15 bases line up with TRBD2. The CDR3 spans 18 residues. J gave up 5 bases and V 3 bases, and 9 bases lay outside the gene matches. From germline, CDR1 is SGHDT and CDR2 YYEEEE. The CDR3: CASSWTSGGVGFDNEQFF. CDR3 in DNA: TGTGCCAGCAGCTGGACTAGCGGGGGGGTTGGTTTCGACAATGAGCAGTTCTTC.

The chain couples TRBV7-9 to TRBJ2-2; 10 bases align to TRBD1. The V and J ends lost 5 bases and 6 bases, in that order; junction bases with no gene match: 9. The CDR3 consists of 16 residues. Germline V gene data show CDR1 as SEHNR and CDR2 as FQNEAQ (reference sequence). The CDR3 nucleotides read TGTGCCAGCAGCGTGGGACAGGGGCCCTTCCCCGGGGAGCTGTTTTTT. It yields the protein CASSVGQGPFPGELFF. Complete variable domain (other parts from reference TRBV7-9 and TRBJ2-2): DTGVSQNPRHKITKRGQNVTFRCDPISEHNRLYWYRQTLGQGPEFLTYFQNEAQLEKSRLLSDRFSAERPKGSFSTLEIQRTEQGDSAMYLCASSVGQGPFPGELFFGEGSRLTVL.

This chain links TRBV7-9 with TRBJ1-2; D perhaps matches TRBD1 (5 bases). V was shortened by 5 bases and J by 6 bases, with 22 bases between the two germline ends. Germline values: CDR1 SEHNR, CDR2 FQNEAQ (reference sequence). This CDR3 is built from 16 residues. This CDR3 is CASSRQTPTDLNGYTF. The CDR3 coding sequence is TGTGCCAGCAGCCGACAGACTCCCACAGATCTTAATGGCTACACCTTC. The full variable domain, completed using reference TRBV7-9 and TRBJ1-2, is DTGVSQNPRHKITKRGQNVTFRCDPISEHNRLYWYRQTLGQGPEFLTYFQNEAQLEKSRLLSDRFSAERPKGSFSTLEIQRTEQGDSAMYLCASSRQTPTDLNGYTFGSGTRLTVV.

The chain combines TRBV2 with TRBJ1-1, with TRBD1 identical over 9 bases. J lost 5 bases, V lost 6 bases, and 13 bases had no gene match. Germline V gene sequence: CDR1 SNHLY, CDR2 FYNNEI. The CDR3 sequence is 16 residues long. The CDR3 protein is CASSPRQGGSGTEAFF. As DNA, the CDR3 is TGTGCCAGCAGCCCTAGACAGGGGGGTTCGGGTACTGAAGCTTTCTTT. Full variable domain (remainder filled in from reference TRBV2 and TRBJ1-1): EPEVTQTPSHQVTQMGQEVILRCVPISNHLYFYWYRQILGQKVEFLVSFYNNEISEKSEIFDDQFSVERPDGSNFTLKIRSTKLEDSAMYFCASSPRQGGSGTEAFFGQGTRLTVV.

This rearrangement joins TRBV13 to TRBJ2-1; TRBD2 agrees at 11 bases. CDR1 PRHDT and CDR2 FYEKMQ come from the germline V gene (reference sequence). The V segment lost 4 bases and the J segment 5 bases; nucleotides outside the gene matches: 7. The CDR3 runs 16 residues. The CDR3 reads CASSSRLAGTNNEQFF. The CDR3 coding sequence is TGTGCCAGCAGCTCAAGACTAGCGGGGACTAACAATGAGCAGTTCTTC.

This chain connects TRBV5-6 to TRBJ2-2; 7 bases match TRBD1. The CDR3 consists of 17 residues. V was clipped by 2 bases and J by 1 base; unmatched bases: 8. CDR1 and CDR2 from the germline V gene are SGHDT and YYEEEE. The chain's CDR3 is CASSLNRGLWNTGELFF. CDR3 DNA sequence: TGTGCCAGCAGCTTAAACAGGGGATTATGGAACACCGGGGAGCTGTTTTTT.

The chain carries TRBV7-7 and TRBJ2-3; D call uncertain. CDR3 length equals 15 residues. V was clipped by 1 base and J by 2 bases, with 10 bases between them. Germline CDR1 SSHAT, CDR2 FNYEAQ (reference sequence). The CDR3 reads CASSLGGQSTDTQYF. For the CDR3, the DNA is TGTGCCAGCAGCTTAGGAGGTCAGTCCACAGATACGCAGTATTTT.

V is TRBV9 and J is TRBJ2-3; 13 positions match TRBD2. The ends lost 0 bases at V and 3 bases at J; junction bases unmatched: 10. The CDR3 extends over 19 amino acids. Looked up from germline, CDR1 is SGDLS and CDR2 is YYNGEE. DNA for the CDR3: TGTGCCAGCAGCGTAGGGACTAGCGGGGGTCTTTTTCGGACAGATACGCAGTATTTT. Translating it yields CASSVGTSGGLFRTDTQYF.

The chain has TRBV18 and TRBJ2-1; 10 bases map to TRBD2. Losses at the gene ends were 6 bases for V and 7 bases for J; bases not matched to a gene: 12. The CDR3 spans 16 residues. Germline V lookup: CDR1 KGHSH, CDR2 LQKENI. CDR3: CASSLISSGGANEQFF. The CDR3 coding sequence is TGTGCCAGCTCCCTAATATCCAGCGGGGGGGCTAATGAGCAGTTCTTC.

This clone was observed many times. The chain links TRBV3-1 (or the pseudogene TRBV3-2) to TRBJ2-1; a possible D gene is TRBD2 (7 bases). The CDR3 sequence is 13 residues long. Germline CDR1 LGHDT, CDR2 YNNKEL (reference sequence). V was cut by 0 bases and J by 11 bases, with 11 bases left in between. The CDR3 DNA follows: TGTGCCAGCAGCCAAGACTTGCGGGGGCAGCAGTTCTTC. This codes for CASSQDLRGQQFF.

The chain employs TRBV30 and TRBJ1-2; 11 bases fit TRBD1. After removal of 1 base from V and 2 bases from J, the junction contained 0 bases not matched to a gene. The CDR3 contains 14 residues. Looked up from germline, CDR1 is GTSNPN and CDR2 is SVGIG (reference sequence). For the CDR3, the DNA is TGTGCCTGGAGTGGGACAGGGGGCAACTATGGCTACACCTTC. Translating it yields CAWSGTGGNYGYTF.

This clone has at least ten counts. The chain carries TRBV10-2 and TRBJ1-1; no clear D gene. The germline V gene has CDR1 WSHSY and CDR2 SAAADI. This CDR3 is 15 amino acids long. V gave up 3 bases and J gave up 3 bases, with 14 bases separating them. The CDR3 nucleotides are TGCGCCAGCAGTGACATAGCCGGGTGGGACACTGAAGCTTTCTTT. Its translation is CASSDIAGWDTEAFF.

This rearrangement joins TRBV10-3 to TRBJ2-2; D is perhaps TRBD2 (7 bases). Trimming stripped 4 bases from V and 4 bases from J, with 13 bases between. CDR3 length: 15 residues. Germline V gene lookup returns CDR1 ENHRY and CDR2 SYGVKD. CDR3 nucleotide sequence: TGTGCCATCAGTGGGGGGGGCGGAAGCACCGGGGAGCTGTTTTTT. Translated: CAISGGGGSTGELFF.

This sequence joins TRBV18 and TRBJ1-3; TRBD1 might be the D (6 bases). Between the trimmed V and J ends, which lost 6 bases and 0 bases, there was a span of 9 bases. The CDR3 is 14 amino acids. Germline CDR1 reads KGHSH; CDR2 reads LQKENI. The chain's CDR3 is CASSTGNSGNTIYF. The DNA for the CDR3 is TGTGCCAGCTCTACAGGGAACTCTGGAAACACCATATATTTT.

The genes are TRBV2 and TRBJ1-3; 9 bases are a match to TRBD1. V shed 6 bases and J 0 bases; nucleotides not matched to a gene: 0. Looked up from germline, CDR1 is SNHLY and CDR2 is FYNNEI. The CDR3 sequence is 14 residues long. The chain's CDR3 is CASRDRGSGNTIYF. The CDR3 bases are TGTGCCAGCAGGGACAGGGGCTCTGGAAACACCATATATTTT.

The genes are TRBV3-1 (or the pseudogene TRBV3-2) and TRBJ1-2, with D possibly TRBD1 on 6 matching bases. The CDR3 runs 17 residues. Trimming left V 0 bases short and J 6 bases short, with 20 bases between. Per germline, CDR1 LGHDT and CDR2 YNNKEL (reference sequence). The CDR3 DNA reads as TGTGCCAGCAGCCAAGATATCCGGGGGGCGGCAATGGATGGCTACACCTTC. Translation: CASSQDIRGAAMDGYTF.

The V and J genes are TRBV10-3 and TRBJ1-6, with a weak D call TRBD1 (6 bases). CDR1 ENHRY and CDR2 SYGVKD come from the germline V gene. This CDR3 spans 12 amino acids. V was shortened by 7 bases and J by 7 bases, with 8 bases between the two germline ends. As DNA, the CDR3 is TGTGCCATCACGACAGGAAATTCACCCCTCCACTTT. It encodes CAITTGNSPLHF.

The chain couples TRBV28 to TRBJ2-1; TRBD1 might be the D (5 bases). Germline V gives CDR1 MDHEN, CDR2 SYDVKM. The length of the CDR3 is 15 residues. The ends were cut back, 5 bases at V and 0 bases at J, with 11 bases in the middle. DNA of the CDR3: TGTGCCAGCAGTCGACAGTTAACCTCCTACAATGAGCAGTTCTTC. Encoded protein: CASSRQLTSYNEQFF. The full variable domain, in which reference TRBV28 and TRBJ2-1 provide the parts outside the CDR3, is DVKVTQSSRYLVKRTGEKVFLECVQDMDHENMFWYRQDPGLGLRLIYFSYDVKMKEKGDIPEGYSVSREKKERFSLILESASTNQTSMYLCASSRQLTSYNEQFFGPGTRLTVL.

CDR3 protein: CATSDPTGDGQPQHF. The CDR3 DNA reads as TGTGCCACCAGTGATCCGACAGGGGACGGACAGCCCCAGCATTTT. The chain recombines TRBV24-1 with TRBJ1-5, with 8 bases aligning to TRBD1. This CDR3 spans 15 amino acids. J lost 7 bases, V lost 3 bases, and 7 bases had no gene match. CDR1 and CDR2 from the germline V gene are KGHDR and SFDVKD.

The CDR3 DNA follows: TGTGCCAGCACCGGCGGAAGCCGCACAGATACGCAGTATTTT. This codes for CASTGGSRTDTQYF. The chain is built from TRBV13 and TRBJ2-3; D call uncertain. Germline values: CDR1 PRHDT, CDR2 FYEKMQ (reference sequence). This CDR3 region has 14 residues. V was trimmed by 7 bases and J by 1 base, leaving 12 bases between them. Full variable domain (missing parts from reference TRBV13 and TRBJ2-3): AAGVIQSPRHLIKEKRETATLKCYPIPRHDTVYWYQQGPGQDPQFLISFYEKMQSDKGSIPDRFSAQQFSDYHSELNMSSLELGDSALYFCASTGGSRTDTQYFGPGTRLTVL.

The chain employs TRBV19 and TRBJ1-1; D unclear. V lost 4 bases and J lost 0, with 6 bases in between. This CDR3 region has 13 residues. Germline V gives CDR1 LNHDA, CDR2 SQIVND (reference sequence). CDR3 nucleotide sequence: TGTGCCAGTAGTAAACAGATGAACACTGAAGCTTTCTTT. Protein sequence: CASSKQMNTEAFF. The variable domain in full, completed from reference TRBV19 and TRBJ1-1, reads DGGITQSPKYLFRKEGQNVTLSCEQNLNHDAMYWYRQDPGQGLRLIYYSQIVNDFQKGDIAEGYSVSREKKESFPLTVTSAQKNPTAFYLCASSKQMNTEAFFGQGTRLTVV.

The chain couples TRBV24-1 to TRBJ1-2; D uncertain. Trimming shortened V by 5 bases and J by 3 bases, and 18 bases separated the two germline ends. Per germline, CDR1 KGHDR and CDR2 SFDVKD. The CDR3 is 16 amino acids. The CDR3, as DNA: TGTGCCACCAGTGGAGGATCCCCGACGGGTGACTATGGCTACACCTTC. This gives the protein CATSGGSPTGDYGYTF.

This rearrangement joins TRBV6-5 to TRBJ2-1; D gene ambiguous. The ends were cut back, 5 bases at V and 2 bases at J, with 13 bases in the middle. The V gene's germline CDR1 is MNHEY and CDR2 SVGAGI. CDR3 length: 15 residues. The CDR3 nucleotides are TGTGCCAGCAGTCCCAGCCTCAGGCCCTACAATGAGCAGTTCTTC. This codes for CASSPSLRPYNEQFF.

V is TRBV6-5 and J is TRBJ2-7; TRBD1 matches at 11 bases. V lost 6 bases, J lost 4 bases, and 8 bases stayed unmatched. The CDR3 runs to 15 residues. Germline V gives CDR1 MNHEY, CDR2 SVGAGI. The CDR3 sequence is CASRRTGGRGYEQYV. CDR3 DNA sequence: TGTGCCAGCAGGCGGACAGGGGGCAGGGGGTACGAGCAGTACGTC.

J is TRBJ1-1 and V is TRBV19, with 8 bases lining up with TRBD1. Looked up from germline, CDR1 is LNHDA and CDR2 is SQIVND (reference sequence). Losses at the gene ends were 0 bases for V and 0 bases for J; bases not matched to a gene: 3. CDR3 size: 16 residues. The CDR3 loop is CASSIDRTGMNTEAFF. Written as DNA, the CDR3 is TGTGCCAGTAGTATAGATAGGACAGGGATGAACACTGAAGCTTTCTTT. The variable domain in full, with the rest retrieved from reference TRBV19 and TRBJ1-1, is DGGITQSPKYLFRKEGQNVTLSCEQNLNHDAMYWYRQDPGQGLRLIYYSQIVNDFQKGDIAEGYSVSREKKESFPLTVTSAQKNPTAFYLCASSIDRTGMNTEAFFGQGTRLTVV.